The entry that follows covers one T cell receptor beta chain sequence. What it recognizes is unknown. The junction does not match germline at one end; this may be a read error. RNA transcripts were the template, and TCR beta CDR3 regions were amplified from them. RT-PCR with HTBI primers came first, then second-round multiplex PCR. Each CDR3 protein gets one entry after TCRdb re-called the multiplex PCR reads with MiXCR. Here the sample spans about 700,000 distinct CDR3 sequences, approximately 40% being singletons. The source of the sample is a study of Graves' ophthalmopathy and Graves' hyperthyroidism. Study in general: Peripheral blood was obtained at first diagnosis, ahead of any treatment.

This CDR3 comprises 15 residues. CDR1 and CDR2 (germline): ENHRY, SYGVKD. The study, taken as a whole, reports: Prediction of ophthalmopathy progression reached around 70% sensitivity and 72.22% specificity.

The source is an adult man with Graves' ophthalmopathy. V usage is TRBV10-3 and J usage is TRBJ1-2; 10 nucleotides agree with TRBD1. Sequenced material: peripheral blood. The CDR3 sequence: CASSSRQGARDGYTF. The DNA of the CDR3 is TGTGCCAGCAGTAGCCGACAGGGGGCCAGGGATGGCTACACCTTC.